The 27 T cell receptor beta chains in this list originate from one sample, sequenced in a study of early T cells in non-severe SARS-CoV-2 infection. Via MiXCR, TCRdb re-called the 5' RACE reads, giving one row per CDR3 protein. The sample carries 37,000 or so distinct CDR3 sequences, about 5.3% recorded once. What was sequenced was whole blood. The source of these receptors is an adult who was a healthcare worker with PCR-confirmed SARS-CoV-2 infection or an uninfected control (not recorded which).

This clonotype has ten or more counts. The V and J genes are TRBV6-6 and TRBJ2-5; 10 bases align to TRBD2. Trimming cost V 10 bases and J 1 base; bases outside gene matches: 6. The germline CDR1 and CDR2 sequences are MNHNY and SVGAGI (reference sequence). CDR3 size: 14 residues. CDR3 amino acids: CAIFSGGFQETQYF. DNA for the CDR3: TGTGCCATTTTTAGCGGGGGGTTCCAAGAGACCCAGTACTTC.

This clonotype was seen a single time. V is TRBV9 and J is TRBJ2-2; D uncertain. Trimming took 3 bases from V and 1 from J, leaving 7 bases between them. The germline CDR1 and CDR2 sequences are SGDLS and YYNGEE. This CDR3 region has 14 residues. CDR3 nucleotides: TGTGCCAGCAGCGAATCGGGGAACACCGGGGAGCTGTTTTTT. It specifies CASSESGNTGELFF.

This clonotype was found a few times. This chain connects TRBV6-5 to TRBJ1-2; 7 bases agree with TRBD1. V lost 5 bases to trimming and J lost 2 bases; unmatched junction nucleotides: 5. The CDR3 extends over 14 amino acids. CDR1 and CDR2 from the germline V gene are MNHEY and SVGAGI. CDR3 bases: TGTGCCAGCAGTCTCTACAGGGGCAACTATGGCTACACCTTC. It codes for CASSLYRGNYGYTF.

This chain connects TRBV10-3 to TRBJ2-7, with 10 bases aligning to TRBD1. The CDR3 runs to 16 residues. The germline V gene encodes CDR1 ENHRY and CDR2 SYGVKD. V shed 6 bases and J 2 bases; nucleotides not matched to a gene: 10. CDR3 sequence reads: CAISAAEGTGAYEQYF. CDR3 in DNA: TGTGCCATCAGCGCAGCCGAAGGGACAGGGGCCTACGAGCAGTACTTC.

CDR3 protein: CASSFGRTAPYGYTF. The CDR3 bases are TGTGCCAGCAGTTTTGGTCGGACGGCCCCCTATGGCTACACCTTC. The genes are TRBV27 and TRBJ1-2; D is uncertain. The V and J ends lost 3 bases and 4 bases respectively, with 15 bases between them. There are 15 residues in the CDR3. Germline values: CDR1 MNHEY, CDR2 SMNVEV (reference sequence).

This clonotype was detected ten times or more. The gene calls are TRBV20-1 and TRBJ2-1, with unresolved D. The ends were cut back, 0 bases at V and 6 bases at J, with 9 bases in the middle. The germline V gene encodes CDR1 DFQATT and CDR2 SNEGSKA (reference sequence). The length of the CDR3 is 13 residues. As DNA, the CDR3 is TGCAGTGCTAGAGATCGAGTGGGCAATGAGCAGTTCTTC. Translated, it gives CSARDRVGNEQFF.

This clonotype occurred many times. This sequence joins TRBV3-1 and TRBJ2-7; 7 bases map to TRBD2. The CDR3 contains 15 residues. The germline CDR1 and CDR2 sequences are LGHDT and YNNKEL (reference sequence). Trimming took 1 base from V and 2 from J; bases not matched to a gene: 5. The CDR3 region is CASSQAGGRPYEQYF. The CDR3 DNA reads TGTGCCAGCAGCCAAGCGGGGGGAAGACCCTACGAGCAGTACTTC.

This clonotype occurred many times. J is TRBJ2-3 and V is TRBV12-3 or TRBV12-4; unclear D gene. Deletions cut 6 bases from V and 2 bases from J, with 12 bases between. The CDR3 sequence is 14 residues long. The DNA of the CDR3 is TGTGCCAGCAGGTCAGCCATCTCCACAGATACGCAGTATTTT. Translating it yields CASRSAISTDTQYF.

The chain joins TRBV6-2 or TRBV6-3 to TRBJ2-1, with 7 bases fitting TRBD1. The V gene end was trimmed by 6 bases and the J gene end by 0 bases; junction bases not matched to a gene: 5. CDR1 and CDR2 (germline): MNHEY, SVGEGT. CDR3 length: 15 residues. CDR3 sequence (DNA): TGTGCCAGCAGCGTGGGACAGAGCTCCTACAATGAGCAGTTCTTC. Its translation is CASSVGQSSYNEQFF.

The chain is built from TRBV7-8 and TRBJ2-2; TRBD2 might be the D (5 bases). The germline V and J ends were trimmed by 7 bases and 6 bases, with 15 bases remaining between them. CDR1 and CDR2 (germline): SGHVS, FQNEAQ. This CDR3 region has 14 residues. The CDR3 loop is CASTLTPGAGELFF. The CDR3 DNA sequence: TGTGCCAGCACCTTGACCCCCGGGGCCGGGGAGCTGTTTTTT. Full variable domain (remainder filled in from reference TRBV7-8 and TRBJ2-2): GAGVSQSPRYKVAKRGQDVALRCDPISGHVSLFWYQQALGQGPEFLTYFQNEAQLDKSGLPSDRFFAERPEGSVSTLKIQRTQQEDSAVYLCASTLTPGAGELFFGEGSRLTVL.

This clonotype is labeled medium-sized (0.01 to 0.1%). This chain connects TRBV9 to TRBJ2-1; D call uncertain. In germline, CDR1 is SGDLS, CDR2 YYNGEE. The CDR3 covers 15 residues. Trimming removed 0 bases from V and 3 bases from J, with 10 bases in between. CDR3 in DNA: TGTGCCAGCAGCGTAGATGATAGCTTCTACAATGAGCAGTTCTTC. Its protein is CASSVDDSFYNEQFF. The full variable domain, with the rest looked up from reference TRBV9 and TRBJ2-1, is DSGVTQTPKHLITATGQRVTLRCSPRSGDLSVYWYQQSLDQGLQFLIQYYNGEERAKGNILERFSAQQFPDLHSELNLSSLELGDSALYFCASSVDDSFYNEQFFGPGTRLTVL.

With regard to this clonotype: A single base separates this from a much larger clone, so it may be a read error. The rearrangement joins TRBV12-3 or TRBV12-4 to TRBJ1-4; D ambiguous. Trimming cost V 8 bases and J 5 bases, with 12 bases left between them. There are 13 residues in the CDR3. DNA of the CDR3: TGTGCCAGCCATCAGGCTTCCAATGAAAAACTGTTTTTT. Amino acid sequence: CASHQASNEKLFF.

This clonotype was observed a few times. The chain employs TRBV5-6 and TRBJ1-1; maybe TRBD1 (6 bases). CDR3 size: 16 residues. Trimming took 4 bases from V and 3 from J, leaving 19 bases between them. The germline CDR1 and CDR2 sequences are SGHDT and YYEEEE. CDR3 DNA sequence: TGTGCCAGCAGCCCGGACACAGGGAGAGGGGACACTGAAGCTTTCTTT. Protein product: CASSPDTGRGDTEAFF.

This chain uses TRBV24-1 with TRBJ2-3; D is tentatively TRBD1 or TRBD2 (5 bases each). Trimming left V 7 bases short and J 5 bases short, with 15 bases between. Germline values: CDR1 KGHDR, CDR2 SFDVKD. This CDR3 contains 14 residues. CDR3 nucleotide sequence: TGTGCCACCAGGGGACCTACAGAGAAAGATACGCAGTATTTT. Its translation: CATRGPTEKDTQYF.

This clonotype has a handful of counts. The chain combines TRBV12-3 or TRBV12-4 with TRBJ2-1; D unclear. The CDR3 loop spans 13 amino acids. V lost 3 bases and J lost 5, with 8 bases in between. The CDR3 spells CASSLLANNEQFF. The CDR3, as DNA: TGTGCCAGCAGTTTGTTGGCAAACAATGAGCAGTTCTTC.

This clonotype was observed at least ten times. V is TRBV30 and J is TRBJ2-4; 9 bases map to TRBD2. In germline, CDR1 is GTSNPN, CDR2 SVGIG (reference sequence). J lost 0 bases, V lost 3 bases, and 15 bases had no gene match. This CDR3 is built from 19 residues. The CDR3 here is CAWSGDGLAGTSAKNIQYF. The CDR3 DNA follows: TGTGCCTGGAGCGGCGACGGGCTAGCGGGGACGTCAGCCAAAAACATTCAGTACTTC.

The gene calls are TRBV5-1 and TRBJ2-7, with 7 positions matching TRBD2. Germline V gene sequence: CDR1 SGHRS, CDR2 YFSETQ. There are 14 residues in the CDR3. With 1 base clipped from V and 2 bases from J, the junction kept 3 bases outside the gene matches. CDR3 in DNA: TGCGCCAGCAGCTTGACTAGCGCCGCCTACGAGCAGTACTTC. Amino acid sequence: CASSLTSAAYEQYF.

This clonotype has a handful of counts. The chain recombines TRBV9 with TRBJ1-1; D unclear. The germline CDR1 and CDR2 sequences are SGDLS and YYNGEE. The V end lost 2 bases, the J end lost 4 bases, and 12 bases lay between the germline ends. The CDR3 sequence is 14 residues long. The DNA of the CDR3 is TGTGCCAGCAGCGTGGGTCGTAGGGCCACTGAAGCTTTCTTT. Its translation is CASSVGRRATEAFF.

In the case of this clonotype: This may arise from a read error, as a much more abundant clone is one base away. The chain combines TRBV3-1 with TRBJ2-1, with D unresolved. From germline, CDR1 is LGHDT and CDR2 YNNKEL (reference sequence). Trimming removed 1 base from V and 3 bases from J, with 7 bases in between. This CDR3 has 14 residues. The CDR3 DNA reads TGTGCCAGCAGCCAAGCCGGTCTCTACAATGAGCAGTTCTTC. Its protein product is CASSQAGLYNEQFF.

This clonotype was counted at least ten times. V usage is TRBV7-9 and J usage is TRBJ2-4, with 12 bases that match TRBD2. This CDR3 contains 15 residues. The germline CDR1 and CDR2 sequences are SEHNR and FQNEAQ (reference sequence). Trimming at V came to 5 bases and at J to 7 bases, leaving 6 bases not matched to a gene. CDR3 protein: CASSNRLAGENIQYF. CDR3 DNA sequence: TGTGCCAGCAGCAACAGACTAGCGGGAGAGAACATTCAGTACTTC.

In its sample, this clonotype was seen many times. The rearrangement uses TRBV6-5 and TRBJ1-1; TRBD1 agrees at 7 bases. This CDR3 has 17 residues. V was pared by 1 base and J by 1 base, with 9 bases of the junction left unmatched. From germline, CDR1 is MNHEY and CDR2 SVGAGI. CDR3 bases: TGTGCCAGCAGTTACTACAACAGGGGTTACCAGAACACTGAAGCTTTCTTT. This codes for CASSYYNRGYQNTEAFF.

This clonotype was detected many times. The rearrangement uses TRBV18 and TRBJ2-1, with D perhaps TRBD1 or TRBD2 (5 bases each). Germline V gene lookup returns CDR1 KGHSH and CDR2 LQKENI. The CDR3 sequence is 16 residues long. V shed 4 bases and J shed 9 bases, with 22 bases lying between them. The CDR3 loop is CASSLYSGTIAVEQFF. CDR3 DNA sequence: TGTGCCAGCTCACTCTACTCCGGGACCATAGCCGTTGAGCAGTTCTTC.

In the case of this clonotype: A read error may be the cause here, since a much bigger clone is one base away. The V call is TRBV20-1, the J call TRBJ2-7; TRBD2 aligns across 7 bases. Looked up from germline, CDR1 is DFQATT and CDR2 is SNEGSKA (reference sequence). The CDR3 loop spans 12 amino acids. With V trimmed by 3 bases and J by 6 bases, 5 bases remained unmatched. The CDR3 reads CSASHSGGEQYF. Written as DNA, the CDR3 is TGCAGTGCTAGTCATTCGGGGGGCGAGCAGTACTTC.

The V and J genes are TRBV15 and TRBJ2-7; D is unresolved. CDR3 length: 14 amino acids. CDR1 is LNHNV and CDR2 is YYDKDF in the germline V gene (reference sequence). Trimming removed 0 bases at V and 4 bases at J, with 10 bases between. CDR3 coding DNA: TGTGCCACCAGCAGAGATCGATCGAGGTACGAGCAGTACTTC. This encodes CATSRDRSRYEQYF.

This clonotype is deemed medium-sized. In DNA form, the CDR3 reads TGCAGCGTGGGACAGGGAGACAATCAGCCCCAGCATTTT. The encoded protein is CSVGQGDNQPQHF. The chain recombines TRBV29-1 with TRBJ1-5; TRBD1 agrees at 9 bases. The CDR3 is 13 amino acids. Germline V gives CDR1 SQVTM, CDR2 ANQGSEA. Trimming took 6 bases from V and 3 from J; bases not matched to a gene: 3.

The CDR3 DNA follows: TGTGCCTCCGGGACAGTCTCCTACGAGCAGTACTTC. This codes for CASGTVSYEQYF. The chain carries TRBV28 and TRBJ2-7, with 7 bases identical to TRBD1. The CDR3 totals 12 residues. The germline V gene encodes CDR1 MDHEN and CDR2 SYDVKM. Trimming cost V 11 bases and J 0 bases; bases outside gene matches: 4.

This clonotype was counted many times. The chain combines TRBV5-1 with TRBJ2-1, with TRBD1 matching over 7 bases. This CDR3 is built from 15 residues. CDR1 and CDR2 from the germline V gene are SGHRS and YFSETQ. J gave up 6 bases and V 2 bases, and 8 bases lay outside the gene matches. The CDR3 loop is CASSFRQGSANEQFF. CDR3 coding DNA: TGCGCCAGCAGCTTTCGACAGGGATCGGCCAATGAGCAGTTCTTC.